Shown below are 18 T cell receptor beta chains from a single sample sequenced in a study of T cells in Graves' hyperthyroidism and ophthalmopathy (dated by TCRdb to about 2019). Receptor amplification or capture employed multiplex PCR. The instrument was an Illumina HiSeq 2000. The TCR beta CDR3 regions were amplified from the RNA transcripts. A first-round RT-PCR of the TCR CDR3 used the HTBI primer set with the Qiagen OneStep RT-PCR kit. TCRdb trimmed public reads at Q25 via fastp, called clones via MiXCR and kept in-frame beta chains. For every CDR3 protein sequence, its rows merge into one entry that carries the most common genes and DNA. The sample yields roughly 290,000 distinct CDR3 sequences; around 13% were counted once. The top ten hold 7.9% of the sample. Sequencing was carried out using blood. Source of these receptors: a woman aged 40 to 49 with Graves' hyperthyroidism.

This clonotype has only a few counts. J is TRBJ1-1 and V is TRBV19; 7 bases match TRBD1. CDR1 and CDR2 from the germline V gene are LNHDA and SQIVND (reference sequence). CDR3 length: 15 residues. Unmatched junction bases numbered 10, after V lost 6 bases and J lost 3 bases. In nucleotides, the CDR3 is TGTGCCAGTAGACAGGGCAGGGGGTTGGACACTGAAGCTTTCTTT. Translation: CASRQGRGLDTEAFF.

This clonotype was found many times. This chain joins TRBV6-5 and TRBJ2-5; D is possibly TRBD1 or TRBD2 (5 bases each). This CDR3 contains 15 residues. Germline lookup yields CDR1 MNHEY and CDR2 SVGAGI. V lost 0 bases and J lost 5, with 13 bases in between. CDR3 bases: TGTGCCAGCAGTTACTCGATGGGACCGGGGGAGACCCAGTACTTC. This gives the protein CASSYSMGPGETQYF.

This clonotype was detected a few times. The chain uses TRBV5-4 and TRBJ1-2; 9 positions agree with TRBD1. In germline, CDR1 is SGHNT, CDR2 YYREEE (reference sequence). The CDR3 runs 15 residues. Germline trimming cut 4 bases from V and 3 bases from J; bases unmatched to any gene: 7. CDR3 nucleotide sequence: TGTGCCAGCAGCCTGGGGACAGGGTACGACTATGGCTACACCTTC. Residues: CASSLGTGYDYGYTF.

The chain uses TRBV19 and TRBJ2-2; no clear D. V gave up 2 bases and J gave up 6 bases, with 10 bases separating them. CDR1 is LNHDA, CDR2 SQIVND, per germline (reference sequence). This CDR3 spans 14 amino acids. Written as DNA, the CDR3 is TGTGCCAGTAGTATAAACCTGTCATCCGGGGAGCTGTTTTTT. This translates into CASSINLSSGELFF. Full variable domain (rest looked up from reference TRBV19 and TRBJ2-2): DGGITQSPKYLFRKEGQNVTLSCEQNLNHDAMYWYRQDPGQGLRLIYYSQIVNDFQKGDIAEGYSVSREKKESFPLTVTSAQKNPTAFYLCASSINLSSGELFFGEGSRLTVL.

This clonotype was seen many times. CDR3 coding DNA: TGTGCCAGCAGCCAAGCCGGGGGCAGGTTGTGGTATGGCTACACCTTC. Protein sequence: CASSQAGGRLWYGYTF. This chain links TRBV3-1 with TRBJ1-2; tentative D call: TRBD1 (6 bases). The germline CDR1 and CDR2 sequences are LGHDT and YNNKEL (reference sequence). The V and J ends lost 1 base and 5 bases respectively, with 17 bases between them. The CDR3 runs 16 residues.

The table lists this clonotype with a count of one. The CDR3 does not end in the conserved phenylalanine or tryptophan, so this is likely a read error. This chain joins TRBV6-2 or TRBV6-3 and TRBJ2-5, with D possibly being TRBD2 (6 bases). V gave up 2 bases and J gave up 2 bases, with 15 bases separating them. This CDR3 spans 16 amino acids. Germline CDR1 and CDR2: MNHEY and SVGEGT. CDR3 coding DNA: TGTGCCAGCAGTTACGCCCCGACTAGAGGGCAAGAGACCCAGTACTTA. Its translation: CASSYAPTRGQETQYL.

The CDR3 DNA reads TGTGCCTGGAGTGCCTGGGGGCGAAGCACCGGGGAGCTGTTTTTT. Amino acids: CAWSAWGRSTGELFF. The V call is TRBV30, the J call TRBJ2-2, with a possible D match to TRBD1 (6 bases). Germline V CDR1 and CDR2: GTSNPN, SVGIG (reference sequence). The V and J ends lost 1 base and 4 bases respectively, with 13 bases between them. The CDR3 extends over 15 amino acids.

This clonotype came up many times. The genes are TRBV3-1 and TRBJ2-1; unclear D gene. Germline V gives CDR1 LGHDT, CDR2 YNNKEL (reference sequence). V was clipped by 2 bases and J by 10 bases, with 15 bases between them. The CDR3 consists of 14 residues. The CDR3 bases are TGTGCCAGCAGCCAACAGACTGGCGCGGAGGAGCAGTTCTTC. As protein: CASSQQTGAEEQFF.

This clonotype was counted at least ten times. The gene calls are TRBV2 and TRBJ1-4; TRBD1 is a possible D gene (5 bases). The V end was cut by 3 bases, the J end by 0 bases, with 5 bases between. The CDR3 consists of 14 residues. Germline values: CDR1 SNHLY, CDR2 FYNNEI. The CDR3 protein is CASSEGPTNEKLFF. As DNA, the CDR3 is TGTGCCAGCAGTGAGGGGCCAACTAATGAAAAACTGTTTTTT.

CDR3 residues: CASTPGGANNEQFF. DNA for the CDR3: TGTGCCAGCACCCCCGGGGGGGCTAACAATGAGCAGTTCTTC. The genes are TRBV7-2 and TRBJ2-1, with 8 bases identical to TRBD2. This CDR3 has 14 amino acids. CDR1 and CDR2 from the germline V gene are SGHTA and FQGNSA. The V gene end was trimmed by 7 bases and the J gene end by 5 bases; junction bases not matched to a gene: 7.

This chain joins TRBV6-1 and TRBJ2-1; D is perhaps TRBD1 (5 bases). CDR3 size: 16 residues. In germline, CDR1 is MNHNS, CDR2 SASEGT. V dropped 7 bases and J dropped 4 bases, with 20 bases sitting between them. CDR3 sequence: CASTRAPRGFYNEQFF. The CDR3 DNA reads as TGTGCCAGCACCAGAGCCCCTAGGGGATTTTACAATGAGCAGTTCTTC.

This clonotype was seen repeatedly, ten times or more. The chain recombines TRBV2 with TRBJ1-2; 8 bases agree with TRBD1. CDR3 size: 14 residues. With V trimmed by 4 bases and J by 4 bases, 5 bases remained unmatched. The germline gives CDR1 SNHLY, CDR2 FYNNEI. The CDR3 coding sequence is TGTGCCAGCAGTGGGGGACAGGTCACCTATGGCTACACCTTC. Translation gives CASSGGQVTYGYTF. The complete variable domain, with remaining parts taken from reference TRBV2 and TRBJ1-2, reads EPEVTQTPSHQVTQMGQEVILRCVPISNHLYFYWYRQILGQKVEFLVSFYNNEISEKSEIFDDQFSVERPDGSNFTLKIRSTKLEDSAMYFCASSGGQVTYGYTFGSGTRLTVV.

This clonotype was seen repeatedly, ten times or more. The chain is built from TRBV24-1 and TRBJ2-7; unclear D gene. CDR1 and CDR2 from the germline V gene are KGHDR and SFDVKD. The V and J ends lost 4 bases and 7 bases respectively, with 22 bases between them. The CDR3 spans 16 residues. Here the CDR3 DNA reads TGTGCCACCAGTGAACCGACTCCGTCCGGCCTGGGAGAGCAGTACTTC. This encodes CATSEPTPSGLGEQYF.

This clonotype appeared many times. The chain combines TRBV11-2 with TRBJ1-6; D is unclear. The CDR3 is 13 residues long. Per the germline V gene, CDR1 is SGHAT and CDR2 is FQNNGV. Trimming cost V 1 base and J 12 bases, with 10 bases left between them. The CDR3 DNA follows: TGTGCCAGCAGCTTAGGGTATCGTGAACCCCTCCACTTT. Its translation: CASSLGYREPLHF.

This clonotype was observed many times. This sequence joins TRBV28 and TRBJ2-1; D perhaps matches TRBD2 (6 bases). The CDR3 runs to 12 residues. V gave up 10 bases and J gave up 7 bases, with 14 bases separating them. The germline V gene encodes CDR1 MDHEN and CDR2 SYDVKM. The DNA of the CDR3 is TGTGCCACCCGGGGGTTAGCGAATGAGCAGTTCTTC. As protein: CATRGLANEQFF.

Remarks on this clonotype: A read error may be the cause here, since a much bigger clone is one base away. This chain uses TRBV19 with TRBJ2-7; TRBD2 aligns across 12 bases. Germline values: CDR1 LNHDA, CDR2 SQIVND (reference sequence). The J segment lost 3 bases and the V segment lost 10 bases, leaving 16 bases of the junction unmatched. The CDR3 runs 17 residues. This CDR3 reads CATAGGASGRAHYEQYF. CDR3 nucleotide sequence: TGTGCCACCGCAGGCGGGGCTAGCGGGAGGGCCCACTACGAGCAGTACTTC.

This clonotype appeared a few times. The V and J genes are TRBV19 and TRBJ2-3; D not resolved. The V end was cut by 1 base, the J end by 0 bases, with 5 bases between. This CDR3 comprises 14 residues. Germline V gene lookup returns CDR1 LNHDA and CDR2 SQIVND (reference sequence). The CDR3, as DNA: TGTGCCAGTAGTATAGTCGGCAGCACAGATACGCAGTATTTT. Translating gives CASSIVGSTDTQYF.

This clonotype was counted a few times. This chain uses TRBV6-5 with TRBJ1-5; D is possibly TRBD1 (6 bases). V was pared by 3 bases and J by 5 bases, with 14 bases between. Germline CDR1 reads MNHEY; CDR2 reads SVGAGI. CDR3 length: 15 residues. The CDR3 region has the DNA TGTGCCAGCAGTTATGGGGGGCCCGGGGATCAGCCCCAGCATTTT. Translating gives CASSYGGPGDQPQHF.